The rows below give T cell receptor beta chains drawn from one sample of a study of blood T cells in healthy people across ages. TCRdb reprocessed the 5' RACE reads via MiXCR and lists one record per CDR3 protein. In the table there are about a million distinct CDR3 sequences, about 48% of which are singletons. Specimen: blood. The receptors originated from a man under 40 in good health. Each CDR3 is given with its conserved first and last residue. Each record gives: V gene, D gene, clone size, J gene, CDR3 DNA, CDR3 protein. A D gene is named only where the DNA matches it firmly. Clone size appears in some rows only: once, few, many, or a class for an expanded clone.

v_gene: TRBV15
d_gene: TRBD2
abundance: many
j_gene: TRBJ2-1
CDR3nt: TGTGCCACCAGCAGAGGACTAGCGGGGCTTAATGAGCAGTTCTTC
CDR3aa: CATSRGLAGLNEQFF

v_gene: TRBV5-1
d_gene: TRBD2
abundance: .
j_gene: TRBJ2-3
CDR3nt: TGCGCCAGCAGCACTCCCCTCGCGGGGGGCACAGATACGCAGTATTTT
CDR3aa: CASSTPLAGGTDTQYF

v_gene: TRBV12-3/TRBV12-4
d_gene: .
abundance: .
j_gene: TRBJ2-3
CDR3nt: TGTGCCAGCAGTTTAGCCCTCTCGGGGTTGGCAGATACGCAGTATTTT
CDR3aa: CASSLALSGLADTQYF

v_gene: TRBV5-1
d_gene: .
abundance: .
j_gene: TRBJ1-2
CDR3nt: TGCGCCAGCAGAGGACAGTCGACTTATGGCTACACCTTC
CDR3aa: CASRGQSTYGYTF

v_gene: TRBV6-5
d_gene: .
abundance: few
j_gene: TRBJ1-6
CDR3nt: TGTGCCAGCAGTTACTCGCGCCTAGAGGGTTCACCCCTCCACTTT
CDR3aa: CASSYSRLEGSPLHF

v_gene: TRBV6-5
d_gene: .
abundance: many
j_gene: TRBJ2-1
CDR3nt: TGTGCCAGCAGCTGGGAACCGGTTTCCTACAATGAGCAGTTCTTC
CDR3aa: CASSWEPVSYNEQFF

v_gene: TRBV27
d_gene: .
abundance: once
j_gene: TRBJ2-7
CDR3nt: TGTGCCAGCAGTTTATGGGGCCGGGAGCAGTACTTC
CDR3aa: CASSLWGREQYF

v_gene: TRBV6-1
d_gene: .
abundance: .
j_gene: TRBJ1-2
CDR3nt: TGTGCCAGCACCACTGGACAGAGCGCTGGCTACACCTTC
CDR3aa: CASTTGQSAGYTF

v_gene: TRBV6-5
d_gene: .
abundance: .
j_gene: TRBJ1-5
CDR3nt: TGTGCCAGCAGACCGAGGAGGAATCAGCCCCAGCATTTT
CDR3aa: CASRPRRNQPQHF

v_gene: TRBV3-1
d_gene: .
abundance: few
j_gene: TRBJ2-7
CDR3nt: TGTGCCAGCAGCAGAAGAGGACGGGACGAGCAGTACTTC
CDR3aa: CASSRRGRDEQYF

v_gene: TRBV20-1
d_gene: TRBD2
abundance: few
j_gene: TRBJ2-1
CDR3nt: TGCAGTGCTAGAACTCTTAGCGGGGCCTACAATGAGCAGTTCTTC
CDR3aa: CSARTLSGAYNEQFF

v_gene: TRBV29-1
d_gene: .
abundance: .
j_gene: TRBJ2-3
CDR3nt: TGCAGCGTTGAGAAAGGCAGCATCACAGATACGCAGTATTTT
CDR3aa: CSVEKGSITDTQYF

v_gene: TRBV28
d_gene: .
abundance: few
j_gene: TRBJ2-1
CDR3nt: TGTGCCAGCAGCCGTTTGAATGAGCAGTTCTTC
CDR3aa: CASSRLNEQFF

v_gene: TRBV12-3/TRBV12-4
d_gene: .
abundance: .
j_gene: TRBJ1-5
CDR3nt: TGTGCCAGCAGTTTTGCCTTACAGAGTCAGCCCCAGCATTTT
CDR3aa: CASSFALQSQPQHF

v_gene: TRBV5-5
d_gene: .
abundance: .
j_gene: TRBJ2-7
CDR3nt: TGTGCCAGCAGCTCGGCGGACCACACCTACGAGCAGTACTTC
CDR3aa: CASSSADHTYEQYF

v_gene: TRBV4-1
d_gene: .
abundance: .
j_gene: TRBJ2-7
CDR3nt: TGCGCCAGCAGCCAATCCGGGGGGCAACTTTCCTACGAGCAGTACTTC
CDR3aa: CASSQSGGQLSYEQYF

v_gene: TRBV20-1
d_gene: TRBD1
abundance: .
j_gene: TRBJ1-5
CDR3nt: TGCAGTGCTAGAGCCGGGGGGACAGGGTATCAGCCCCAGCATTTT
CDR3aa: CSARAGGTGYQPQHF

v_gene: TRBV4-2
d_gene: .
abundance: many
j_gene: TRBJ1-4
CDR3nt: TGTGCCAGCAGCCCTGGGGGGGTCGGAGGTTTGCGGGAAAAACTGTTTTTT
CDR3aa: CASSPGGVGGLREKLFF

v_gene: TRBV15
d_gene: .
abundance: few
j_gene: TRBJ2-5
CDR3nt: TGTGCCACCAGCAGAGATCGAGGGTTGGAGACCCAGTACTTC
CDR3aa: CATSRDRGLETQYF

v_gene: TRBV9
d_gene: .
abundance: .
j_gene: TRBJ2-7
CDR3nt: TGTGCCAGCAGCGTAGAGGGGGGTCGGAACTCCTACGAGCAGTACTTC
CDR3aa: CASSVEGGRNSYEQYF

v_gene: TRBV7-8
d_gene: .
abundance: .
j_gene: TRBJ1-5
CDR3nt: TGTGCCAGCAGCTTAGGAGGACGGGTGTTTGATCAGCCCCAGCATTTT
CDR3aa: CASSLGGRVFDQPQHF

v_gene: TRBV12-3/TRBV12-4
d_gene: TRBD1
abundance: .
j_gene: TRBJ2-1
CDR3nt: TGTGCCAGCAGTCTCAGGGGGCGCGATGAGCAGTTCTTC
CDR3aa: CASSLRGRDEQFF

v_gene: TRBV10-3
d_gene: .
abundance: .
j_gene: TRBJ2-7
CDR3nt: TGTGCCATCAGTGAGAACCTGGGAACCTACGAGCAGTACTTC
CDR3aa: CAISENLGTYEQYF

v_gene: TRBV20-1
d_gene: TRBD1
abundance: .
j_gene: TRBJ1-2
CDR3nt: TGCAGTGCTAGCGGGACAGGGGGCGGCTATGGCTACACCTTC
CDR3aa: CSASGTGGGYGYTF

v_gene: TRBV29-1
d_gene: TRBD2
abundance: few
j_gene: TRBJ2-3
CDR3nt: TGCAGCGTTTTGACTAGCGGGAGACCAGATACGCAGTATTTT
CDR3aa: CSVLTSGRPDTQYF

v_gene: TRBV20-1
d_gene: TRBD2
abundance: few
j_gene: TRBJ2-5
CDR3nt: TGCAGTGCTAGGCTCCTAGCGGGGGACGAGTACCAAGAGACCCAGTACTTC
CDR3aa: CSARLLAGDEYQETQYF

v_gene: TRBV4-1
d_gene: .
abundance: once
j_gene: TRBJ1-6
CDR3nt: TGCGCCAGCAGCCTCATGGGGGACCCATCCTCCTATAATTCACCCCTCCACTTT
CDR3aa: CASSLMGDPSSYNSPLHF

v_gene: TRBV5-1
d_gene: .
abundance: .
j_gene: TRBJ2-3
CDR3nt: TGCGCCAGCAGCAACAAACCCGACAGTCCACGTGGGCAGTATTTT
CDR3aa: CASSNKPDSPRGQYF

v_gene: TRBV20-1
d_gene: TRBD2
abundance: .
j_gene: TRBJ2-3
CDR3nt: TGCAGTGCTAGAGCTCTGCACGGACTAGCGGGGAAAGCAGATACGCAGTATTTT
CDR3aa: CSARALHGLAGKADTQYF

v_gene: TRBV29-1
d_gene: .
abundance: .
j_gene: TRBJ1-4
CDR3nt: TGCAGCGCCGGAGGGGCAACTAATGAAAAACTGTTTTTT
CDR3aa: CSAGGATNEKLFF

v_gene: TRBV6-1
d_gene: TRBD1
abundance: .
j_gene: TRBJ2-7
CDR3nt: TGTGCCAGCAGGGGGGACAGGGGGCTCGAGCAGTACTTC
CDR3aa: CASRGDRGLEQYF

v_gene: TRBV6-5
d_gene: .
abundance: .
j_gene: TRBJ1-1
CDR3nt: TGTGCCAGCAGTTATCCCCCGGCAGCTTTCTTT
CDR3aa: CASSYPPAAFF

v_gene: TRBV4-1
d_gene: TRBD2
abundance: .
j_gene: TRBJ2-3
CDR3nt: TGCGCCAGCAGCCAAGCAACGGGGGGGGCCCTAGATACGCAGTATTTT
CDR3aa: CASSQATGGALDTQYF

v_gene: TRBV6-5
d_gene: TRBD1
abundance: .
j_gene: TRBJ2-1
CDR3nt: TGTGCCAGCAGCCCGGGACAGGAAACAATCTGGGAGCAGTTCTTC
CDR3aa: CASSPGQETIWEQFF

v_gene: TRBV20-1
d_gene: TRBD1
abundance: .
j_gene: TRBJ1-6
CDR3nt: TGCAGTGCTATGGGACAGGCTAATTCACCCCTCCACTTT
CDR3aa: CSAMGQANSPLHF

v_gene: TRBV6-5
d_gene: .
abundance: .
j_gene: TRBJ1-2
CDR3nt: TGTGCCAGCAGTTACTCGGGGACTCGGAACTATGGCTACACCTTC
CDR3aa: CASSYSGTRNYGYTF

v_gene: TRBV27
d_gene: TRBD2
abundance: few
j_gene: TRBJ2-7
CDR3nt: TGTGCCAGCAGTCCCGGGACTAGCGGGGGCCTTTCCTACGAGCAGTACTTC
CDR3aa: CASSPGTSGGLSYEQYF

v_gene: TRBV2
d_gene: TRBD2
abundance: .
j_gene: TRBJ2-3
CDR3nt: TGTGCCAGCACTCCGACTAGCGGGGGTTCCCGCACAGATACGCAGTATTTT
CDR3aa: CASTPTSGGSRTDTQYF

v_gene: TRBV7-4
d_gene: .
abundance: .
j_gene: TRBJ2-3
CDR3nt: TGTGCCAGCAGCTTAGGGGTAGTCCCTAGCACAGATACGCAGTATTTT
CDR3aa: CASSLGVVPSTDTQYF

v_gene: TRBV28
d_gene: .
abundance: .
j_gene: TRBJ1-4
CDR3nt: TGTGCCAGCACTACCTCAGGCCGGTGGGGAACGACTACTAATGAAAAACTGTTTTTT
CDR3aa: CASTTSGRWGTTTNEKLFF

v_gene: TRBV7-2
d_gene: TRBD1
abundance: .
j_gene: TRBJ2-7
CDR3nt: TGTGCCAGCAGCTTAAAACAGGGGGACTCCTACGAGCAGTACTTC
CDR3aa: CASSLKQGDSYEQYF

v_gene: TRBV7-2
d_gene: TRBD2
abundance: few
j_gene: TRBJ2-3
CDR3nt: TGTGCCAGCAGCTTTACAGCGGGGGTTATCACAGATACGCAGTATTTT
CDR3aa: CASSFTAGVITDTQYF

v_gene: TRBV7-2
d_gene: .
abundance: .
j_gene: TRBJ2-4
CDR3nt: TGTGCCAGCAGCTGGGGGCAGGGCCCGGCCAAAAACATTCAGTACTTC
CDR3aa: CASSWGQGPAKNIQYF

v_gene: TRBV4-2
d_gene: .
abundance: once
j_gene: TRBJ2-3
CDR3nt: TGTGCCAGCAGCCAAAGCGAGGGGTGGGCAGATACGCAGTATTTT
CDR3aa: CASSQSEGWADTQYF

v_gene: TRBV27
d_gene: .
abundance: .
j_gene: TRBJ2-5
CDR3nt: TGTGCCAGCAGTTTATCTGAGCCTATGGGCGAGACCCAGTACTTC
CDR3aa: CASSLSEPMGETQYF

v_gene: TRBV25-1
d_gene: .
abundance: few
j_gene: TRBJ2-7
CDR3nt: TGTGCCACGATAGGGACGGTGACCTACGAGCAGTACTTC
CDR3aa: CATIGTVTYEQYF

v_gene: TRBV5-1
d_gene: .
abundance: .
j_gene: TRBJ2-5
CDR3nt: TGCGCCAGCAGCTTGGACGGAGGCCAACAAGAGACCCAGTACTTC
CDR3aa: CASSLDGGQQETQYF

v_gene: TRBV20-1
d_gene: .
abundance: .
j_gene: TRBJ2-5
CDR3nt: TGCAGTGCTAGTCGAGGGGAGGCTAGCGAGGAGACCCAGTACTTC
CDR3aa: CSASRGEASEETQYF

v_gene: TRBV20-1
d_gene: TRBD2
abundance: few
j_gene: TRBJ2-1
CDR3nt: TGCAGTGCTAGAGTTCATAGCGGGGGGCTTAATGAGCAGTTCTTC
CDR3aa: CSARVHSGGLNEQFF

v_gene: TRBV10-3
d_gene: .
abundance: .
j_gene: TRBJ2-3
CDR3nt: TGTGCGAAAAGTCCGGGGGAGGCAGATACGCAGTATTTT
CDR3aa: CAKSPGEADTQYF

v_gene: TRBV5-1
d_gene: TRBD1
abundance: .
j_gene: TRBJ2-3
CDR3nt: TGCGCCAGCAGCGAAACCCGGGACAGGGGCGATACGCAGTATTTT
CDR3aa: CASSETRDRGDTQYF

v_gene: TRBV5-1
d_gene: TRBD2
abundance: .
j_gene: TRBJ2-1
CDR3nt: TGCGCCAGCAGCTACGAGCGGGGGTTATGCAATGAGCAGTTCTTC
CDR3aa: CASSYERGLCNEQFF

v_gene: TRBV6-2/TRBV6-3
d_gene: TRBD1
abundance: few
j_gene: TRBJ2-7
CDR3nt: TGTGCCAGCAGCCGACAGGGGTCGGGCTACGAGCAGTACTTC
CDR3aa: CASSRQGSGYEQYF

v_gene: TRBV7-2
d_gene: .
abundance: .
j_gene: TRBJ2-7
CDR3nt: TGTGCCAGCAGCTTAGAGACACGAACCTACAATGAGCAGTACTTC
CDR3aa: CASSLETRTYNEQYF

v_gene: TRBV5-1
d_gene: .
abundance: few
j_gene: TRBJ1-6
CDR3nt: TGCGCCAGCACCCTCGGGGTCCCGGGGGTCAATTCACCCCTCCACTTT
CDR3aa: CASTLGVPGVNSPLHF

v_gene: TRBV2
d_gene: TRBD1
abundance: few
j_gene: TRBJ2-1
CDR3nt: TGTGCCAGCGGTGGACAGGGGGGGAGCAATGAGCAGTTCTTC
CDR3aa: CASGGQGGSNEQFF

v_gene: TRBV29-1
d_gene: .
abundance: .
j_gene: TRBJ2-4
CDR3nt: TGCAGCGGCGGGGACTCAAACATTCAGTACTTC
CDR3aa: CSGGDSNIQYF

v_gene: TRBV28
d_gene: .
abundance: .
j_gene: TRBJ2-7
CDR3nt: TGTGCCAGCAGCCGCCCCTGGACCGGGGGATACGAGCAGTACTTC
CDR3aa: CASSRPWTGGYEQYF

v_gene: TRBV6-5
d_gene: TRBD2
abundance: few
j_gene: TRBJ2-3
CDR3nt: TGTGCCAGCAGTCTCGCGACTAGCGGGCCTATAGATACGCAGTATTTT
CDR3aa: CASSLATSGPIDTQYF